One T cell receptor beta chain is described in this entry. Its target is not known. PCR used 60 Vbeta primers and 13 Jbeta primers. TCRdb's copy holds only in-frame clones and misses some; the assay was immunoSEQ multiplex PCR. The data show about 120,000 clones, with around 65% seen just once and 1.5% to 1.7% held by the top ten. The sample belongs to a study of cytomegalovirus exposure and HLA in healthy donors. Study-wide results and limits: Rare TCR sequences predominated, though certain public TCRs were found in many donors.

V lost 1 base, J lost 6 bases, and 11 bases lay in between. This CDR3 is 13 amino acids long. Germline V gives CDR1 SGHRS, CDR2 YFSETQ. This sequence was found in a man aged 18 to 35 in good health and CMV-seronegative. The specimen sequenced was PBMCs. The chain has TRBV5-1 and TRBJ2-7; no firm D call. CDR3 residues: CASSLKWATEQYF. CDR3 in DNA: TGCGCCAGCAGCTTGAAGTGGGCTACCGAGCAGTACTTC.